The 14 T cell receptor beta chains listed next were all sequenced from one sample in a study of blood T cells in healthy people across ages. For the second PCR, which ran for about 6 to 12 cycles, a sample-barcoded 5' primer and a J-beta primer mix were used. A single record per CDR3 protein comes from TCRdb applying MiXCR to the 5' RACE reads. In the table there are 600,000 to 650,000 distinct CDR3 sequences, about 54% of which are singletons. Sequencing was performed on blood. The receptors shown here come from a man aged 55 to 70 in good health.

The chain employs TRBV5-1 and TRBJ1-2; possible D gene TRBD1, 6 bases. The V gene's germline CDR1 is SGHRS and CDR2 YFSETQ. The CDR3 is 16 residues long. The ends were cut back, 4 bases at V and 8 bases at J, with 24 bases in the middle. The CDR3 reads CASSRSGQSGNRGYTF. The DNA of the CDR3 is TGCGCCAGCAGCCGCAGTGGACAGTCGGGCAATAGAGGCTACACCTTC.

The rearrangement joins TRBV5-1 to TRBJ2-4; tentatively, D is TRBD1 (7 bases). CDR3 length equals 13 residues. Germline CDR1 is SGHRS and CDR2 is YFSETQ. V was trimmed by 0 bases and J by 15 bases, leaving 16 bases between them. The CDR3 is CASSLERRGRTYF. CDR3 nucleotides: TGCGCCAGCAGCTTGGAGCGGAGGGGGCGCACGTACTTC.

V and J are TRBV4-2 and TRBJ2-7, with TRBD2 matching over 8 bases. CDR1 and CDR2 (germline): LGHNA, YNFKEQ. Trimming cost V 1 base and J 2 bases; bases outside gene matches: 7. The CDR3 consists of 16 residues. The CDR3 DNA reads TGTGCCAGCAGCCAAGTACTAGCGGAGGGGACCTACGAGCAGTACTTC. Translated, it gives CASSQVLAEGTYEQYF.

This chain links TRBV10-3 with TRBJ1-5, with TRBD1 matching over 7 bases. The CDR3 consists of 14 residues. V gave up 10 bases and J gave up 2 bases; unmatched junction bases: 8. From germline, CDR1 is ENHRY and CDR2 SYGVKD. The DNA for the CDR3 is TGTGCCAGCAGAGGACAGGTAGGCAATCAGCCCCAGCATTTT. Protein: CASRGQVGNQPQHF.

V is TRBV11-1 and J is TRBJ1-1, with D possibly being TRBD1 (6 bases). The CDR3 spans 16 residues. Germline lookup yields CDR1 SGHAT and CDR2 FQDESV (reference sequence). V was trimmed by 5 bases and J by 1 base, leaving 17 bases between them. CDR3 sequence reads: CASSVQRTVSNTEAFF. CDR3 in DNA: TGTGCCAGCAGCGTACAAAGGACAGTTTCGAACACTGAAGCTTTCTTT.

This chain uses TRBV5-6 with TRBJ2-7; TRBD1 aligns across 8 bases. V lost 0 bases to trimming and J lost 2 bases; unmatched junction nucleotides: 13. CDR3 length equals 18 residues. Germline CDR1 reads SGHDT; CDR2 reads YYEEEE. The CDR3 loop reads CASSLGTGSRHFPYEQYF. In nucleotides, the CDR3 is TGTGCCAGCAGCTTGGGGACAGGGTCGAGACACTTCCCCTACGAGCAGTACTTC.

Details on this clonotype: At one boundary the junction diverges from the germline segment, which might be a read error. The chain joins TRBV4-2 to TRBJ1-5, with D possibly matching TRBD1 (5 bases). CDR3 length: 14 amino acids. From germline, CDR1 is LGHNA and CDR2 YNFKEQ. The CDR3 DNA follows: TGTGCCAACAGCCAAGTGGGGCCCAATCAGCCCCAGCATTTT. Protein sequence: CANSQVGPNQPQHF.

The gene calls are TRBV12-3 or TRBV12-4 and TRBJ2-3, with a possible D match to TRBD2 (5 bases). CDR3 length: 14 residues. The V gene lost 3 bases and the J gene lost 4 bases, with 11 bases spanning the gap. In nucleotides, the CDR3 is TGTGCCAGCAGTTTCGGGGTGAATGCAGATACGCAGTATTTT. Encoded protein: CASSFGVNADTQYF.

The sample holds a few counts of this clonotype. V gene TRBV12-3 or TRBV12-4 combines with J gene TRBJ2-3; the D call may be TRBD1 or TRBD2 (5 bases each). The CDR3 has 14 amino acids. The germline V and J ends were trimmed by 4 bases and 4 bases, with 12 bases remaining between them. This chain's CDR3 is CASSCRGAADTQYF. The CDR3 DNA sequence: TGTGCCAGCAGTTGCAGAGGGGCAGCAGATACGCAGTATTTT.

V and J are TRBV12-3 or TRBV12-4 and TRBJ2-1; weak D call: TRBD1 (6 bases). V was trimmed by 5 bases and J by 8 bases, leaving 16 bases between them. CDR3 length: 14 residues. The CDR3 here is CASSAGRGWDEQFF. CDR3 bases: TGTGCCAGCAGTGCTGGCAGGGGCTGGGATGAGCAGTTCTTC.

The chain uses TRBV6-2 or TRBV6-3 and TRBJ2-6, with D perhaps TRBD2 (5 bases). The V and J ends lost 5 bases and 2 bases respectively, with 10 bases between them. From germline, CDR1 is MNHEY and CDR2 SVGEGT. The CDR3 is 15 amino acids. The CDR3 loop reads CASSGSGTGANVLTF. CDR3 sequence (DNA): TGTGCCAGCAGTGGGAGTGGGACTGGGGCCAACGTCCTGACTTTC.

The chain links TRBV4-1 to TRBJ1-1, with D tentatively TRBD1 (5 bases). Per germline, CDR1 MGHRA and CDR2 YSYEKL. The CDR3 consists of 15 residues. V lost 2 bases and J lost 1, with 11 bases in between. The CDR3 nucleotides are TGCGCCAGCAGCCAACCCGACAGTTCGAACACTGAAGCTTTCTTT. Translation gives CASSQPDSSNTEAFF.

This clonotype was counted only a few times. The CDR3 nucleotides are TGCAGTGCTAGAGATCGTCGAGGGGGGAACTATGGCTACACCTTC. Amino acid sequence: CSARDRRGGNYGYTF. This chain connects TRBV20-1 to TRBJ1-2, with D maybe TRBD1 (6 bases). CDR1 DFQATT and CDR2 SNEGSKA come from the germline V gene (reference sequence). V was pared by 0 bases and J by 2 bases, with 13 bases between. CDR3 size: 15 residues.

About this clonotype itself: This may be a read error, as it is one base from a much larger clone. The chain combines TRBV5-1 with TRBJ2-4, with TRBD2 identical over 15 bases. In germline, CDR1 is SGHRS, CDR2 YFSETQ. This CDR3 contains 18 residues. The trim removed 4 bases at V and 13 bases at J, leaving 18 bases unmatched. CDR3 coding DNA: TGCGCCAGCAGCCCGGGACTAGCGGGGGGCCGGTCCTACAATGAGCAGTACTTC. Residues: CASSPGLAGGRSYNEQYF.